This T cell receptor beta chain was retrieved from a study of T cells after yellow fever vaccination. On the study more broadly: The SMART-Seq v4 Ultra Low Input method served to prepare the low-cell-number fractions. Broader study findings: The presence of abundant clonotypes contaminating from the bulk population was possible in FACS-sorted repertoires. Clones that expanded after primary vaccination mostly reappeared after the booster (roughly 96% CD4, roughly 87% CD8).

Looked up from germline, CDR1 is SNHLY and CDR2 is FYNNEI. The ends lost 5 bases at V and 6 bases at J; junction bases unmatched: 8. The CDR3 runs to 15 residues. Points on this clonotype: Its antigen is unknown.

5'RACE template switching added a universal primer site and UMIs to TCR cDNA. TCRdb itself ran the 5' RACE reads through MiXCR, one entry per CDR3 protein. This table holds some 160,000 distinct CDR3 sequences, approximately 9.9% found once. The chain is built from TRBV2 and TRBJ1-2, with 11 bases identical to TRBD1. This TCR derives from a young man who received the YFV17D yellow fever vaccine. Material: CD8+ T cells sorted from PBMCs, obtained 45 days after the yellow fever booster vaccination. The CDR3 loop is CASSLSRTGGDGYTF. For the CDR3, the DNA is TGTGCCAGCAGTCTAAGCCGGACAGGGGGCGATGGCTACACCTTC.